This T cell receptor beta chain was found in a study of blood T cell repertoires in COVID-19. The V gene's germline CDR1 is SGHRS and CDR2 YFSETQ. The CDR3 spans 14 residues. Trimming took off 2 bases at V and 1 base at J, with 6 bases between the two ends. Only in-frame clones appear in the TCRdb table, and some are missing; sequencing was by immunoSEQ multiplex PCR. The sample has 200,000 or so clones; 80% to 90% are singletons. Sequencing was carried out using peripheral blood. This chain joins TRBV5-1 and TRBJ2-2; a possible D gene is TRBD1 (5 bases). The sequence came from a woman between 70 and 85 years old with acute or convalescent COVID-19. The CDR3 is CASSFTGNTGELFF. The CDR3 region has the DNA TGCGCCAGCAGCTTTACAGGGAACACCGGGGAGCTGTTTTTT.